The source of this T cell receptor beta chain is a study of T cell responses to AZD1222 COVID-19 vaccine. For the study at large: Second-dose schedules of about 4 or about 12 weeks were combined. Broader study findings: CD4 TCRs associated with vaccination spanned spike, dominating at 160-218 and 743-854. Donors were largely white British and mainly female; clonal diversity was possibly underestimated. Baseline serostatus was positive in only six AZD1222 recipients.

Sequencing used immunoSEQ multiplex PCR; TCRdb keeps in-frame clones, though not all of them. The sample lists roughly 110,000 clones, roughly nine tenths occurring once. To note about this clone: The antigen remains unidentified.

The CDR3 length is 15 residues. V was clipped by 3 bases and J by 1 base; unmatched bases: 5. CDR1 is KGHSH and CDR2 is LQKENI in the germline V gene. The clonotype comes from an adult in good health. The chain uses TRBV18 and TRBJ1-2; 7 nucleotides agree with TRBD1. Specimen: peripheral blood, collected on day 0 of AZD1222 vaccination. The CDR3 DNA follows: TGTGCCAGCTCACCGAGGACAGGTGATAACTATGGCTACACCTTC. Translated: CASSPRTGDNYGYTF.